This TCR beta chain is from a study of blood T cell repertoires in COVID-19. Study at large: Researchers got acute and convalescent COVID-19 samples from the United States, Italy and Spain. T cells, B-cell-depleted T cells, or PBMCs supplied cDNA or gDNA.

Authors' analysis steps: Amplification from reference gene primers served as the basis for estimated nucleated cell counts. Clones were read by immunoSEQ multiplex PCR, and TCRdb kept only the in-frame ones, dropping some. That table gives V, J and clone size, and the DNA gave D and trimming. The sample has some 150,000 clones; around 87% are singletons. The sample holds a few counts of this clone. V shed 3 bases and J shed 10 bases, with 15 bases lying between them. The CDR3 is 12 residues long. Germline V gene sequence: CDR1 SQVTM, CDR2 ANQGSEA. The sample consisted of peripheral blood. This receptor was obtained from a woman aged 60-70 years with active or convalescent COVID-19. This chain links TRBV29-1 with TRBJ1-1, with D unresolved. CDR3 DNA sequence: TGCAGCGTTGATTTACCCAGGCGGGGAGCTTTCTTT. Translated: CSVDLPRRGAFF.